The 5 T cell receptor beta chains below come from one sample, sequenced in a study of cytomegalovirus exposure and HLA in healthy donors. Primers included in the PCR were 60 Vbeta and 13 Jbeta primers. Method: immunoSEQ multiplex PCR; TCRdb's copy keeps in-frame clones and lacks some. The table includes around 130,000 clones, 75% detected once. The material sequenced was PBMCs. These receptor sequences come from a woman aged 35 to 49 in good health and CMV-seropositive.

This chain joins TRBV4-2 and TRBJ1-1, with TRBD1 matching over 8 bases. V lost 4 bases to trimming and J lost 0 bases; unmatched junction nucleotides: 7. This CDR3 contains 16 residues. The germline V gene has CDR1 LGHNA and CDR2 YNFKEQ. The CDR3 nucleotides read TGTGCCAGCAGCCGAACTACCAGGGGGCTGAACACTGAAGCTTTCTTT. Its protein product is CASSRTTRGLNTEAFF.

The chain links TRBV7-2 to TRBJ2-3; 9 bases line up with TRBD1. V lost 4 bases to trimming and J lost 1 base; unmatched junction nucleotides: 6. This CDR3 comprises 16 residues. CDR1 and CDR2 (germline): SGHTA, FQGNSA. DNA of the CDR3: TGTGCCAGCAGCTCTCAGCGGGACAGGGGCACAGATACGCAGTATTTT. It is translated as CASSSQRDRGTDTQYF.

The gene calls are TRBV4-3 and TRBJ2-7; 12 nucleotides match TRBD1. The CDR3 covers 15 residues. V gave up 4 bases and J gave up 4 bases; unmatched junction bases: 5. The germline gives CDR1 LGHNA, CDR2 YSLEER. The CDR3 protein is CASSPGTGGAYEQYF. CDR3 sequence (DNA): TGCGCCAGCAGCCCCGGGACAGGGGGCGCGTACGAGCAGTACTTC.

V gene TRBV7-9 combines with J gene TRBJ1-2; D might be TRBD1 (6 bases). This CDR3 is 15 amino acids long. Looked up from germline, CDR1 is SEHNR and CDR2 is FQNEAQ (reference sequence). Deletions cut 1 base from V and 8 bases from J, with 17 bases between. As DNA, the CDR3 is TGTGCCAGCAGCTTAGGGTTCCTACAGGGTAAAGGCTACACCTTC. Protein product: CASSLGFLQGKGYTF.

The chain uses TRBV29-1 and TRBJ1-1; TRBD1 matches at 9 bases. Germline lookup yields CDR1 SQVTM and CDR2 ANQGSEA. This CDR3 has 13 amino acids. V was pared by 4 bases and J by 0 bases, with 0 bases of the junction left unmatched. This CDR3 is CSVGTGVNTEAFF. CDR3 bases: TGCAGCGTTGGGACAGGGGTGAACACTGAAGCTTTCTTT.